The 21 T cell receptor beta chains below come from one sample, sequenced in a study of cytotoxic CD8 clonotypes in ibrutinib-treated CLL (dated by TCRdb to about 2021). Library preparation was by the immunoSEQ multiplex PCR assay. Sourced from immuneACCESS, this table was stored by TCRdb with only in-frame sequences that have V and J called. A share of the clones is absent; for the studies checked, an unresolved V gene accounts for under half, and the remainder has no known explanation. The sample has roughly 250,000 clones on record, 60% to 75% of them singletons. The ten most abundant clones make up less than 20% of the sample. In the paper's terms, the time point label means: approximately 25 months on ibrutinib. This sample comprised PBMCs, obtained after 24 months of ibrutinib treatment. The source of these receptors is a human donor with chronic lymphocytic leukemia.

The chain employs TRBV6-6 and TRBJ1-1; perhaps TRBD1 as D (6 bases). Trimming removed 8 bases from V and 6 bases from J, with 19 bases in between. CDR1 and CDR2 (germline): MNHNY, SVGAGI (reference sequence). The CDR3 is 14 residues long. The CDR3 loop reads CASRERGRISEAFF. The CDR3, as DNA: TGTGCCAGCCGCGAGAGGGGGAGGATCTCTGAAGCTTTCTTT.

This clone appeared a few times. V gene TRBV18 combines with J gene TRBJ1-5; 10 nucleotides match TRBD1. In germline, CDR1 is KGHSH, CDR2 LQKENI. V trimming: 6 bases; J trimming: 3 bases; junction bases outside the gene matches: 8. The CDR3 totals 16 residues. CDR3: CASSMTGGGNNQPQHF. The CDR3 DNA sequence: TGTGCCAGCTCCATGACAGGGGGCGGGAACAATCAGCCCCAGCATTTT.

This chain links TRBV30 with TRBJ1-5; 9 nucleotides agree with TRBD1. The CDR3 extends over 16 amino acids. J gave up 3 bases and V 0 bases, and 6 bases lay outside the gene matches. Germline V gene lookup returns CDR1 GTSNPN and CDR2 SVGIG (reference sequence). CDR3 in amino acids: CAWSVRGQGPNQPQHF. The CDR3 DNA reads as TGTGCCTGGAGTGTACGGGGACAGGGACCCAATCAGCCCCAGCATTTT.

This clone occurred once. V is TRBV7-9 and J is TRBJ2-5, with a tentative D call TRBD1 (6 bases). The DNA end lines up better with TRBJ2-7; the J call may be wrong. The CDR3 runs 15 residues. Looked up from germline, CDR1 is SEHNR and CDR2 is FQNEAQ (reference sequence). The CDR3 nucleotides read TGTGCCAGCAGCTTAATCTGGGGGCTAGGGTACGAGCAGTACTTC. It is translated as CASSLIWGLGYEQYF.

The chain uses TRBV11-1 and TRBJ1-1; D unclear. The CDR3 spans 12 residues. The germline V gene encodes CDR1 SGHAT and CDR2 FQDESV (reference sequence). The V and J ends lost 0 bases and 6 bases respectively, with 5 bases between them. CDR3 residues: CASSLALSEAFF. DNA of the CDR3: TGTGCCAGCAGCTTAGCCCTATCTGAAGCTTTCTTT.

V is TRBV28 and J is TRBJ2-7, with D unclear. Per the germline V gene, CDR1 is MDHEN and CDR2 is SYDVKM. V lost 10 bases, J lost 3 bases, and 16 bases lay in between. CDR3 length equals 13 residues. The CDR3 DNA follows: TGTGCCACCCGGCCTCCGACTGGCTACGAGCAGTACTTC. Translation: CATRPPTGYEQYF.

The chain is built from TRBV6-5 and TRBJ2-3, with D tentatively TRBD1 (5 bases). V dropped 5 bases and J dropped 3 bases, with 12 bases sitting between them. The germline V gene has CDR1 MNHEY and CDR2 SVGAGI. CDR3 size: 14 residues. In DNA form, the CDR3 reads TGTGCCAGCAGTCCATTGGCAGGGACAGATACGCAGTATTTT. Amino acid sequence: CASSPLAGTDTQYF.

The chain employs TRBV6-6 and TRBJ2-2, with D unresolved. The germline CDR1 and CDR2 sequences are MNHNY and SVGAGI (reference sequence). The CDR3 runs to 14 residues. The V end lost 4 bases, the J end lost 1 base, and 7 bases lay between the germline ends. The CDR3 nucleotides read TGTGCCAGCAGTTCGCCGGGGAACACCGGGGAGCTGTTTTTT. Translated: CASSSPGNTGELFF.

This chain connects TRBV27 to TRBJ2-6; TRBD1 aligns across 7 bases. This CDR3 has 15 amino acids. The germline gives CDR1 MNHEY, CDR2 SMNVEV (reference sequence). J gave up 3 bases and V 7 bases, and 6 bases lay outside the gene matches. The CDR3 here is CASTRQGRGANVLTF. For the CDR3, the DNA is TGTGCCAGCACACGACAGGGACGTGGGGCCAACGTCCTGACTTTC.

The chain carries TRBV28 and TRBJ1-2, with TRBD1 as a possible D gene (5 bases). The V end lost 2 bases, the J end lost 8 bases, and 12 bases lay between the germline ends. Germline CDR1 is MDHEN and CDR2 is SYDVKM. CDR3 size: 13 residues. CDR3 sequence reads: CASSLTRGKGYTF. Here the CDR3 DNA reads TGTGCCAGCAGTTTAACCCGGGGGAAAGGCTACACCTTC.

The chain combines TRBV11-1 with TRBJ2-1, with D tentatively TRBD2 (6 bases). The CDR3 is made up of 15 amino acids. Germline CDR1 and CDR2: SGHAT and FQDESV (reference sequence). Trimming stripped 7 bases from V and 4 bases from J, with 17 bases between. In DNA, the CDR3 is TGTGCCAGCACCTCAGATGGACTAACATACAATGAGCAGTTCTTC. This sequence encodes CASTSDGLTYNEQFF. Filled out from reference TRBV11-1 and TRBJ2-1, the complete variable domain reads EAEVAQSPRYKITEKSQAVAFWCDPISGHATLYWYRQILGQGPELLVQFQDESVVDDSQLPKDRFSAERLKGVDSTLKIQPAELGDSAMYLCASTSDGLTYNEQFFGPGTRLTVL.

The chain combines TRBV7-2 with TRBJ2-6; D possibly corresponds to TRBD1 (5 bases). The V and J ends lost 7 bases and 4 bases respectively, with 11 bases between them. Germline V gene sequence: CDR1 SGHTA, CDR2 FQGNSA. The CDR3 runs to 14 residues. CDR3 DNA: TGTGCCAGCACCGTAGGGGTCGGGGCCAACGTCCTGACTTTC. It specifies CASTVGVGANVLTF.

This clone was seen just once. This chain uses TRBV6-5 with TRBJ1-2, with TRBD1 matching over 7 bases. The germline gives CDR1 MNHEY, CDR2 SVGAGI. The CDR3 loop spans 15 amino acids. Trimming took 1 base from V and 0 from J; bases not matched to a gene: 2. This chain's CDR3 is CASSYWDSANYGYTF. CDR3 coding DNA: TGTGCCAGCAGTTACTGGGACAGCGCTAACTATGGCTACACCTTC.

This sequence joins TRBV27 and TRBJ1-2, with D tentatively TRBD1 (6 bases). Germline assignment: CDR1 MNHEY and CDR2 SMNVEV (reference sequence). Trimming took 0 bases from V and 2 from J, leaving 13 bases between them. There are 16 residues in the CDR3. In DNA form, the CDR3 reads TGTGCCAGCAGTTTATCGCAGGGGTTAGGCAACTATGGCTACACCTTC. Amino acid sequence: CASSLSQGLGNYGYTF.

The rearrangement uses TRBV9 and TRBJ2-7; D uncertain. This CDR3 comprises 15 residues. Germline loops: CDR1 SGDLS, CDR2 YYNGEE. Trimming cost V 0 bases and J 4 bases, with 14 bases left between them. The CDR3 DNA is TGTGCCAGCAGCGTAGGAGTCAGCTGGGAATACGAGCAGTACTTC. This encodes CASSVGVSWEYEQYF. Full variable domain (rest looked up from reference TRBV9 and TRBJ2-7): DSGVTQTPKHLITATGQRVTLRCSPRSGDLSVYWYQQSLDQGLQFLIQYYNGEERAKGNILERFSAQQFPDLHSELNLSSLELGDSALYFCASSVGVSWEYEQYFGPGTRLTVT.

J is TRBJ1-2 and V is TRBV7-2; D may be TRBD1 (5 bases). The CDR3 contains 14 residues. Trimming cost V 5 bases and J 7 bases, with 17 bases left between them. CDR1 and CDR2 (germline): SGHTA, FQGNSA. DNA of the CDR3: TGTGCCAGCAGCCCTCCAGGGAGGGTCCTTGGCTACACCTTC. Amino acid sequence: CASSPPGRVLGYTF. Based on the CDR3 plus reference TRBV7-2 and TRBJ1-2, the full variable domain is GAGVSQSPSNKVTEKGKDVELRCDPISGHTALYWYRQSLGQGLEFLIYFQGNSAPDKSGLPSDRFSAERTGGSVSTLTIQRTQQEDSAVYLCASSPPGRVLGYTFGSGTRLTVV.

To note about this clone: The CDR3 carries no conserved terminal phenylalanine or tryptophan, so it likely arises from a read error. This rearrangement joins TRBV11-2 to TRBJ2-7, with 7 bases lining up with TRBD2. Germline V gene data show CDR1 as SGHAT and CDR2 as FQNNGV. CDR3 length: 14 amino acids. The V segment lost 6 bases and the J segment 4 bases; nucleotides outside the gene matches: 9. The CDR3 bases are TGTGCCAGCAGATTCATAGCGGGCGCTTACGAGCAGTACCTC. Translating gives CASRFIAGAYEQYL.

This chain uses TRBV9 with TRBJ2-1, with 13 positions matching TRBD2. The CDR3 covers 20 residues. Per the germline V gene, CDR1 is SGDLS and CDR2 is YYNGEE. Trimming at V came to 3 bases and at J to 4 bases, leaving 16 bases not matched to a gene. CDR3 protein: CASSAGLAGERGERYNEQFF. CDR3 DNA: TGTGCCAGCAGCGCCGGACTAGCGGGAGAGAGGGGGGAGAGATACAATGAGCAGTTCTTC.

The chain employs TRBV5-6 and TRBJ2-6; D is undetermined. Looked up from germline, CDR1 is SGHDT and CDR2 is YYEEEE. V gave up 2 bases and J gave up 4 bases, with 7 bases separating them. This CDR3 has 14 amino acids. CDR3 protein: CASSFGVGANVLTF. CDR3 nucleotide sequence: TGTGCCAGCAGCTTTGGGGTCGGGGCCAACGTCCTGACTTTC.

The chain links TRBV5-1 to TRBJ2-7; 7 bases map to TRBD2. Per the germline V gene, CDR1 is SGHRS and CDR2 is YFSETQ. The CDR3 spans 17 residues. The trim removed 2 bases at V and 2 bases at J, leaving 13 bases unmatched. CDR3 residues: CASSFDGAAGETYEQYF. The DNA for the CDR3 is TGCGCCAGCAGCTTCGACGGGGCGGCGGGAGAGACCTACGAGCAGTACTTC.

V usage is TRBV28 and J usage is TRBJ1-4; no firm D call. Germline V gene lookup returns CDR1 MDHEN and CDR2 SYDVKM. The V gene lost 5 bases and the J gene lost 3 bases, with 19 bases spanning the gap. The CDR3 contains 17 residues. The CDR3 DNA is TGTGCCAGCAGTGGTTGGACCGGCGTAGGGTCTAATGAAAAACTGTTTTTT. As protein: CASSGWTGVGSNEKLFF.